This TCR beta chain was obtained from a study of PD-1 blockade in classical Hodgkin lymphoma. Study-level information: Nivolumab dosed at 3 mg/kg went to patients intravenously every 2 weeks. Findings of the study overall: Newly diagnosed patients and complete responders had comparable diversity at baseline. A significant rise in TCR diversity by C4D1 was seen for CD4+ but not CD8+ cells. Reported baseline diversity: healthy donors highest, relapsed/refractory patients lowest.

The CDR3 runs 15 residues. The germline gives CDR1 MNHNS, CDR2 SASEGT. The ends were cut back, 5 bases at V and 1 base at J, with 11 bases in the middle. TCRdb keeps only in-frame clones here, not all; method: immunoSEQ multiplex PCR. Of around 10,000 clones in the sample, 65% to 85% are singletons; the top ten hold 1.5%. Sample time point: cycle 4 day 1 (C4D1), after more than five weeks of nivolumab. No patient escaped relapse after autologous stem cell transplantation, and brentuximab vedotin exposure varied. Magnetic depletion of unwanted cells isolated CD4+ T cells from thawed PBMCs. A note on this clone: Its cognate antigen is unknown.

This TCR was sampled from a human donor with classical Hodgkin lymphoma. This sequence joins TRBV6-1 and TRBJ2-2; D gene uncertain. The material was CD4+ T cells from blood, obtained before the fourth cycle of nivolumab. The CDR3: CASSFGNRNTGELFF. CDR3 sequence (DNA): TGTGCCAGCAGTTTTGGGAACAGGAACACCGGGGAGCTGTTTTTT.